These 31 T cell receptor beta chains were sequenced from one sample in a study of shared clonotypes between healthy human individuals. Clones were sequenced by immunoSEQ multiplex PCR, and TCRdb holds only the in-frame ones, with some missing. The sample lists approximately 340,000 clones, roughly 80% occurring once. Sequenced: memory CD4+ T cells sorted from blood. Subset denoted: CD45RA-negative fraction. These receptors all stem from a man aged 30 to 45 in good health.

The chain combines TRBV18 with TRBJ1-2, with a weak D call TRBD1 (5 bases). Trimming removed 2 bases from V and 5 bases from J, with 9 bases in between. The CDR3 extends over 13 amino acids. From germline, CDR1 is KGHSH and CDR2 LQKENI. The CDR3 spells CASSPGANYGYTF. CDR3 sequence (DNA): TGTGCCAGCTCACCAGGGGCCAATTATGGCTACACCTTC.

J is TRBJ2-1 and V is TRBV9; either TRBD1 or TRBD2 may supply D (8 bases each). The CDR3 sequence is 21 residues long. V lost 2 bases, J lost 5 bases, and 32 bases lay in between. From germline, CDR1 is SGDLS and CDR2 YYNGEE. The CDR3 loop reads CASSVTIDRGGFTSGDNEQFF. The CDR3 region has the DNA TGTGCCAGCAGCGTGACTATCGACAGGGGAGGTTTTACTAGCGGAGACAATGAGCAGTTCTTC.

This chain connects TRBV2 to TRBJ2-3; no clear D gene. V lost 6 bases and J lost 10, with 8 bases in between. CDR1 is SNHLY, CDR2 FYNNEI, per germline. CDR3 size: 10 residues. The CDR3 spells CASSLIAQYF. The CDR3 nucleotides are TGTGCCAGCAGCCTTATCGCGCAGTATTTT.

The chain recombines TRBV19 with TRBJ2-1; 9 nucleotides match TRBD2. CDR3 length: 16 residues. Per the germline V gene, CDR1 is LNHDA and CDR2 is SQIVND (reference sequence). The V gene end was trimmed by 3 bases and the J gene end by 2 bases; junction bases not matched to a gene: 5. The CDR3 region has the DNA TGTGCCAGTAGTATGAGGACTAGCGCCGCCTACAATGAGCAGTTCTTC. Translating gives CASSMRTSAAYNEQFF.

The rearrangement links TRBV2 to TRBJ2-7, with TRBD2 matching 8 bases. Germline V gives CDR1 SNHLY, CDR2 FYNNEI. The CDR3 totals 14 residues. With 6 bases clipped from V and 4 bases from J, the junction kept 8 bases outside the gene matches. The DNA for the CDR3 is TGTGCCAGCAGGATAGCGGGGATCGAGTACGAGCAGTACTTC. Encoded protein: CASRIAGIEYEQYF. Combining the CDR3 with reference TRBV2 and TRBJ2-7 gives the whole variable domain EPEVTQTPSHQVTQMGQEVILRCVPISNHLYFYWYRQILGQKVEFLVSFYNNEISEKSEIFDDQFSVERPDGSNFTLKIRSTKLEDSAMYFCASRIAGIEYEQYFGPGTRLTVT.

This clone appeared many times. V gene TRBV15 combines with J gene TRBJ2-3; the D is unclear. Trimming took off 0 bases at V and 8 bases at J, with 6 bases between the two ends. CDR1 LNHNV and CDR2 YYDKDF come from the germline V gene (reference sequence). The CDR3 has 12 residues. CDR3 sequence (DNA): TGTGCCACCAGCAGAGACGCTGGTACGCAGTATTTT. Translated, it gives CATSRDAGTQYF.

V and J are TRBV5-6 and TRBJ2-7; D possibly corresponds to TRBD2 (5 bases). CDR1 is SGHDT and CDR2 is YYEEEE in the germline V gene. The CDR3 spans 16 residues. Deletions cut 6 bases from V and 4 bases from J, with 23 bases between. In nucleotides, the CDR3 is TGTGCCAGCATCCTTAGGGCCGGAGGAGTACGGTACGAGCAGTACTTC. The encoded protein is CASILRAGGVRYEQYF.

The chain couples TRBV6-5 to TRBJ2-7; D ambiguous. Trimming removed 0 bases at V and 3 bases at J, with 12 bases between. Per germline, CDR1 MNHEY and CDR2 SVGAGI. The CDR3 consists of 15 residues. Written as DNA, the CDR3 is TGTGCCAGCAGTTACTCCCCGATGGGTGGCTACGAGCAGTACTTC. Translating it yields CASSYSPMGGYEQYF.

The CDR3 nucleotides read TGTGCCAGCAGCTCCACTCGGACTAGCGGGTCCTACGAGCAGTACTTC. Residues: CASSSTRTSGSYEQYF. The chain is built from TRBV7-6 and TRBJ2-7; 11 bases are a match to TRBD2. The ends lost 4 bases at V and 1 base at J; junction bases unmatched: 6. The CDR3 contains 16 residues. Germline assignment: CDR1 SGHVS and CDR2 FNYEAQ.

The V gene is TRBV5-6, the J gene TRBJ2-7, with 9 bases aligning to TRBD1. CDR3 length: 13 residues. The ends lost 0 bases at V and 5 bases at J; junction bases unmatched: 0. Germline V lookup: CDR1 SGHDT, CDR2 YYEEEE. The CDR3 DNA sequence: TGTGCCAGCAGCTTGGACAGGGGGCACGAGCAGTACTTC. Amino acids: CASSLDRGHEQYF. The complete variable domain, with remaining parts taken from reference TRBV5-6 and TRBJ2-7, reads DAGVTQSPTHLIKTRGQQVTLRCSPKSGHDTVSWYQQALGQGPQFIFQYYEEEERQRGNFPDRFSGHQFPNYSSELNVNALLLGDSALYLCASSLDRGHEQYFGPGTRLTVT.

V usage is TRBV9 and J usage is TRBJ2-1; 11 bases line up with TRBD2. The CDR3 covers 17 residues. Germline values: CDR1 SGDLS, CDR2 YYNGEE. J was trimmed by 7 bases and V by 0 bases; bases with no gene match: 9. The CDR3 DNA is TGTGCCAGCAGCGTAGAACTGTGGGCTAGCGGGGGGAATGAGCAGTTCTTC. It encodes CASSVELWASGGNEQFF.

V gene TRBV7-2 combines with J gene TRBJ2-7; the D call may be TRBD1 or TRBD2 (7 bases each). The CDR3 runs 14 residues. The ends were cut back, 3 bases at V and 6 bases at J, with 15 bases in the middle. The germline V gene encodes CDR1 SGHTA and CDR2 FQGNSA. In nucleotides, the CDR3 is TGTGCCAGCAGCTTTGCAGGGGGGGCCGGCGAGCAGTACTTC. Residues: CASSFAGGAGEQYF.

The chain combines TRBV5-1 with TRBJ2-1; D unresolved. The V gene's germline CDR1 is SGHRS and CDR2 YFSETQ. The CDR3 has 12 amino acids. Trimming removed 4 bases from V and 3 bases from J, with 5 bases in between. The CDR3 bases are TGCGCCAGCAGCGGCGGCTACAATGAGCAGTTCTTC. Protein sequence: CASSGGYNEQFF.

The chain recombines TRBV29-1 with TRBJ2-3; D call uncertain. This CDR3 contains 15 residues. CDR1 is SQVTM, CDR2 ANQGSEA, per germline. Between the trimmed V and J ends, which lost 3 bases and 4 bases, there was a span of 17 bases. The chain's CDR3 is CSVDRLSVGPDTQYF. CDR3 nucleotide sequence: TGCAGCGTTGATAGGTTATCTGTCGGTCCAGATACGCAGTATTTT.

This clone appeared once. This chain joins TRBV9 and TRBJ1-3; D gene ambiguous. V was cut by 0 bases and J by 0 bases, with 13 bases left in between. The germline gives CDR1 SGDLS, CDR2 YYNGEE. This CDR3 is 17 amino acids long. CDR3 region: CASSVGGRASSGNTIYF. Here the CDR3 DNA reads TGTGCCAGCAGCGTAGGTGGCAGAGCTAGCTCTGGAAACACCATATATTTT.

The rearrangement links TRBV5-4 to TRBJ2-7, with 7 bases fitting TRBD2. CDR3 length: 13 amino acids. Germline CDR1 and CDR2: SGHNT and YYREEE (reference sequence). J gave up 3 bases and V 1 base, and 1 base lay outside the gene matches. CDR3 bases: TGTGCCAGCAGCTTGCGGGAGGACTACGAGCAGTACTTC. This gives the protein CASSLREDYEQYF.

This chain links TRBV28 with TRBJ2-3, with D possibly being TRBD1 (6 bases). Germline lookup yields CDR1 MDHEN and CDR2 SYDVKM. The CDR3 sequence is 16 residues long. V lost 6 bases to trimming and J lost 6 bases, with 22 bases between them. The CDR3 DNA reads TGTGCCAGCAGAGGGGCGAGGGACACGGCCGGCGATACGCAGTATTTT. Its translation: CASRGARDTAGDTQYF.

This clone was found many times. This chain joins TRBV10-2 and TRBJ1-1, with D perhaps matching TRBD1 (5 bases). Per the germline V gene, CDR1 is WSHSY and CDR2 is SAAADI. The length of the CDR3 is 18 residues. Deletions cut 4 bases from V and 1 base from J, with 22 bases between. CDR3 protein: CASSVGRRGFPANTEAFF. In DNA, the CDR3 is TGCGCCAGCAGTGTGGGAAGGAGGGGTTTTCCTGCGAACACTGAAGCTTTCTTT.

Concerning this clone: Given a much more abundant clone one base away, this may be a read error. The sample has other DNA sequences that encode this CDR3 too. The gene calls are TRBV18 and TRBJ2-3, with D possibly being TRBD1 or TRBD2 (5 bases each). Trimming pared 2 bases from V and 1 base from J, leaving 7 bases between. This CDR3 spans 14 amino acids. Germline CDR1 KGHSH, CDR2 LQKENI. The DNA for the CDR3 is TGTGCCAGCTCACCAGGGGGAGGCACAGATACGCAGTATTTT. Its protein product is CASSPGGGTDTQYF.

The gene calls are TRBV18 and TRBJ1-1; D not resolved. The V and J ends lost 6 bases and 7 bases respectively, with 12 bases between them. CDR3 length: 12 amino acids. The V gene's germline CDR1 is KGHSH and CDR2 LQKENI. In DNA form, the CDR3 reads TGTGCCAGCTCTCTCGACGGGATTGAAGCTTTCTTT. It specifies CASSLDGIEAFF.

V gene TRBV6-5 combines with J gene TRBJ2-7, with D possibly matching TRBD2 (6 bases). Trimming took off 2 bases at V and 6 bases at J, with 14 bases between the two ends. Germline lookup yields CDR1 MNHEY and CDR2 SVGAGI. This CDR3 contains 14 residues. The CDR3 DNA sequence: TGTGCCAGCAGTTACGCGCTCTCGACTAGCGAGCAGTACTTC. Residues: CASSYALSTSEQYF.

The gene calls are TRBV2 and TRBJ2-7, with a possible D match to TRBD2 (7 bases). This CDR3 is 14 amino acids long. V lost 4 bases to trimming and J lost 7 bases, with 17 bases between them. Germline-derived CDR1 and CDR2 are SNHLY and FYNNEI. The chain's CDR3 is CASSGARGAREQYF. CDR3 bases: TGTGCCAGCAGTGGGGCCCGGGGGGCGCGGGAGCAGTACTTC.

The rearrangement links TRBV19 to TRBJ1-2; D gene unclear. Germline loops: CDR1 LNHDA, CDR2 SQIVND (reference sequence). The CDR3 is 16 residues long. V was pared by 6 bases and J by 1 base, with 18 bases between. Here the CDR3 reads CASRIGVGGGNYGYTF. In DNA form, the CDR3 reads TGTGCCAGTAGGATTGGAGTAGGTGGTGGTAACTATGGCTACACCTTC.

As regards this clone: A read error is the likely source, as a far larger clone sits one nucleotide away. In DNA form, the CDR3 reads TGTGCCAGCAGCTTAGGGCACAACAATGGGCAGTTCTTC. Residues: CASSLGHNNGQFF. The chain couples TRBV7-2 to TRBJ2-1; D is unresolved. The germline gives CDR1 SGHTA, CDR2 FQGNSA. This CDR3 contains 13 residues.

The chain recombines TRBV25-1 with TRBJ2-7; D is possibly TRBD2 (5 bases). Deletions cut 5 bases from V and 3 bases from J, with 23 bases between. Germline-derived CDR1 and CDR2 are MGHDK and SYGVNS. The length of the CDR3 is 17 residues. The chain's CDR3 is CASSRLGSGIPFYEQYF. CDR3 nucleotides: TGTGCCAGCAGTCGTCTTGGATCCGGGATACCTTTCTACGAGCAGTACTTC.

This clone was counted many times. DNA of the CDR3: TGTGCCAGCTCACCACCTTCCCAGGGGGCCACCGGGGAGCTGTTTTTT. This translates into CASSPPSQGATGELFF. The gene calls are TRBV18 and TRBJ2-2, with 8 bases that match TRBD1. Trimming removed 0 bases from V and 4 bases from J; junction bases left unmatched: 4. The CDR3 covers 16 residues. CDR1 is KGHSH and CDR2 is LQKENI in the germline V gene.

The chain joins TRBV4-1 to TRBJ2-1; possibly TRBD2 for D (6 bases). The CDR3 is made up of 16 amino acids. In germline, CDR1 is MGHRA, CDR2 YSYEKL. Trimming left V 0 bases short and J 7 bases short, with 16 bases between. Written as DNA, the CDR3 is TGCGCCAGCAGCCAAGAGTGGGTCGGCGGGATTAATGAGCAGTTCTTC. The encoded protein is CASSQEWVGGINEQFF.

The V gene is TRBV2, the J gene TRBJ2-3, with 10 nucleotides matching TRBD2. This CDR3 spans 15 amino acids. V shed 6 bases, J shed 6 bases, and the junction held 9 bases outside the gene matches. The germline CDR1 and CDR2 sequences are SNHLY and FYNNEI. In DNA form, the CDR3 reads TGTGCCAGCAGAGCACTAGCGGGACTTTATGATACGCAGTATTTT. Protein: CASRALAGLYDTQYF.

This rearrangement joins TRBV7-6 to TRBJ1-1; D perhaps matches TRBD1 (5 bases). The CDR3 spans 15 residues. The V end lost 1 base, the J end lost 5 bases, and 14 bases lay between the germline ends. The germline V gene has CDR1 SGHVS and CDR2 FNYEAQ. The CDR3 sequence: CASSLVGGFQTEAFF. CDR3 bases: TGTGCCAGCAGCTTAGTGGGGGGATTCCAAACTGAAGCTTTCTTT. Together with reference TRBV7-6 and TRBJ1-1, the CDR3 gives the full variable domain: GAGVSQSPRYKVTKRGQDVALRCDPISGHVSLYWYRQALGQGPEFLTYFNYEAQQDKSGLPNDRFSAERPEGSISTLTIQRTEQRDSAMYRCASSLVGGFQTEAFFGQGTRLTVV.

CDR3 sequence: CASSLPGTGLQETQYF. In DNA, the CDR3 is TGTGCCAGCAGCTTGCCCGGGACAGGCCTACAAGAGACCCAGTACTTC. The chain combines TRBV5-6 with TRBJ2-5, with TRBD1 matching 8 bases. There are 16 residues in the CDR3. The J segment lost 2 bases and the V segment lost 1 base, leaving 7 bases of the junction unmatched. Germline V gene data show CDR1 as SGHDT and CDR2 as YYEEEE.

The chain couples TRBV7-2 to TRBJ2-7; TRBD1 aligns across 9 bases. This CDR3 has 14 residues. V was clipped by 7 bases and J by 1 base; unmatched bases: 5. Germline V gives CDR1 SGHTA, CDR2 FQGNSA. The CDR3 spells CASTRDRGSYEQYF. The CDR3 nucleotides are TGTGCCAGCACCAGAGACAGGGGGTCCTACGAGCAGTACTTC. The variable domain in full, with the rest retrieved from reference TRBV7-2 and TRBJ2-7, is GAGVSQSPSNKVTEKGKDVELRCDPISGHTALYWYRQSLGQGLEFLIYFQGNSAPDKSGLPSDRFSAERTGGSVSTLTIQRTQQEDSAVYLCASTRDRGSYEQYFGPGTRLTVT.